The 5 T cell receptor beta chains below come from one sample, sequenced in a study of blood T cell repertoires in COVID-19 (dated by TCRdb to 2018 to 2021). The method behind the library was the immunoSEQ multiplex PCR assay. Drawn from immuneACCESS, this table holds only the in-frame rearrangements with V and J called that TCRdb kept. Clones are partly lost; checked studies trace under half to an unresolved V gene and leave the rest unexplained. In all, the sample holds approximately 300,000 clones, and about nine tenths of those were seen once. In total, the top ten clones hold around 2.5% of the sample. Material: PBMCs or T cells enriched from blood (not recorded which). All receptors derive from a man in his sixties who had recovered from COVID-19.

The CDR3 here is CATSEAGTGGYEQFF. CDR3 nucleotide sequence: TGTGCCACCAGTGAAGCCGGGACAGGGGGCTATGAGCAGTTCTTC. The rearrangement uses TRBV24-1 and TRBJ2-1, with 12 bases identical to TRBD1. The V gene's germline CDR1 is KGHDR and CDR2 SFDVKD. Trimming at V came to 4 bases and at J to 8 bases, leaving 5 bases not matched to a gene. The CDR3 is 15 amino acids.

The V call is TRBV5-6, the J call TRBJ2-3; 11 nucleotides align to TRBD2. Germline V lookup: CDR1 SGHDT, CDR2 YYEEEE. With V trimmed by 4 bases and J by 2 bases, 6 bases remained unmatched. This CDR3 has 16 amino acids. The CDR3 nucleotides are TGTGCCAGCAGCCCGGGACTAGCGGACTACACAGATACGCAGTATTTT. Amino acid sequence: CASSPGLADYTDTQYF.

This clone occurred once. The gene calls are TRBV9 and TRBJ2-3; a possible D gene is TRBD2 (6 bases). V was cut by 3 bases and J by 7 bases, with 15 bases left in between. CDR3 size: 14 residues. The germline gives CDR1 SGDLS, CDR2 YYNGEE. The CDR3 region is CASSASGARNTQYF. In nucleotides, the CDR3 is TGTGCCAGCAGCGCCTCGGGAGCCAGGAATACGCAGTATTTT.

The gene calls are TRBV18 and TRBJ2-7, with 7 bases matching TRBD1. The CDR3 has 15 residues. CDR1 and CDR2 from the germline V gene are KGHSH and LQKENI. After removal of 3 bases from V and 0 bases from J, the junction contained 5 bases not matched to a gene. The CDR3 coding sequence is TGTGCCAGCTCACCCGGTACAGGGGACTCCTACGAGCAGTACTTC. Amino acids: CASSPGTGDSYEQYF. The full variable domain, in which reference TRBV18 and TRBJ2-7 provide the parts outside the CDR3, is NAGVMQNPRHLVRRRGQEARLRCSPMKGHSHVYWYRQLPEEGLKFMVYLQKENIIDESGMPKERFSAEFPKEGPSILRIQQVVRGDSAAYFCASSPGTGDSYEQYFGPGTRLTVT.

This clone was seen a single time. The CDR3 loop reads CASSFLPGQGQPQHF. Here the CDR3 DNA reads TGTGCCAGCAGCTTTTTACCCGGACAGGGTCAGCCCCAGCATTTT. This chain links TRBV7-2 with TRBJ1-5; TRBD1 matches 8 bases. J was trimmed by 6 bases and V by 3 bases; bases with no gene match: 7. From germline, CDR1 is SGHTA and CDR2 FQGNSA. There are 15 residues in the CDR3.